This T cell receptor beta chain was captured by sequencing in a study of cytomegalovirus exposure and HLA in healthy donors. Germline trimming cut 2 bases from V and 5 bases from J; bases unmatched to any gene: 11. This CDR3 comprises 16 residues. The V gene's germline CDR1 is SGHTA and CDR2 FQGNSA. 13 Jbeta primers and 60 Vbeta primers were used for the PCR. Here immunoSEQ multiplex PCR was the method, and the copy in TCRdb shows in-frame clones only, minus some. This sample carries approximately 100,000 clones, more than 75% of them seen once, and the ten largest clones take 4%. Sequencing was done on a sample of PBMCs. The chain is built from TRBV7-2 and TRBJ1-1, with TRBD1 identical over 7 bases. This clonotype was sampled from a woman aged 50 to 60 in good health and CMV-seropositive. The CDR3 sequence: CASSLTSVTGITEAFF. The DNA of the CDR3 is TGTGCCAGCAGCTTAACTTCCGTGACAGGGATTACTGAAGCTTTCTTT.